This T cell receptor beta chain was retrieved from a study of blood T cell repertoires in COVID-19. About the research overall: Whether acute or convalescent, the COVID-19 samples came from the United States, Italy and Spain.

TCRdb's table, derived via immunoSEQ multiplex PCR, lists solely in-frame clones and lacks some. The profile shows 250,000 to 300,000 clones, 80% to 90% of them singletons. Trimming removed 6 bases at V and 4 bases at J, with 6 bases between. Germline V gene sequence: CDR1 MGHDK, CDR2 SYGVNS. The CDR3 runs 11 residues. The sample was PBMCs or T cells enriched from blood (not recorded which). The sequence came from a man younger than 45 with acute COVID-19. The rearrangement links TRBV25-1 to TRBJ1-1; unclear D gene. Written as DNA, the CDR3 is TGTGCCAGCAGGCAGCGCACTGAAGCTTTCTTT. It yields the protein CASRQRTEAFF.